The clone carrying this T cell receptor beta chain was seen a handful of times. What it binds is unknown. Produced via immunoSEQ multiplex PCR; TCRdb's table is partial and in-frame only. The sample holds about 70,000 clones; around 80% are singletons and the top ten take approximately 5%. The sample is drawn from a study of OX40 agonist ivuxolimab in advanced cancers. Across the whole study: Previous treatment with anti-PD-1, anti-PD-L1 or anti-CTLA-4 therapy was allowed; roughly 40% had received some.

Trimming pared 2 bases from V and 4 bases from J, leaving 8 bases between. In germline, CDR1 is MNHNS, CDR2 SASEGT. There are 13 residues in the CDR3. Study-wide results and limits: More expanded clones were found, on average, in CD8+ than in CD4+ T cells.

The starting material was CD4+ or CD8+ T cells sorted from blood, obtained in a trial of the OX40 agonist ivuxolimab. The receptor was isolated from an adult with an advanced solid tumor such as melanoma, head and neck, liver or kidney cancer. The rearrangement joins TRBV6-1 to TRBJ1-1, with D hard to call. CDR3 sequence: CASSELRSTEAFF. The CDR3 coding sequence is TGTGCCAGCAGTGAATTAAGGAGCACTGAAGCTTTCTTT.